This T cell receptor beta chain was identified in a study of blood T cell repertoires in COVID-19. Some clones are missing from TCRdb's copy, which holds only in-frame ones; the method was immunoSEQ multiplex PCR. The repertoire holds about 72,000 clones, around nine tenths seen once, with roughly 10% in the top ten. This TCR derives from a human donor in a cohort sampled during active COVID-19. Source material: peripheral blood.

CDR3 sequence (DNA): TGTGCCAGCAGCGTAGGAGACTCTCACCAAGAGACCCAGTACTTC. Translating it yields CASSVGDSHQETQYF. V is TRBV9 and J is TRBJ2-5; D is unclear. Germline V gene lookup returns CDR1 SGDLS and CDR2 YYNGEE. Trimming pared 0 bases from V and 0 bases from J, leaving 9 bases between. The CDR3 is 15 amino acids.